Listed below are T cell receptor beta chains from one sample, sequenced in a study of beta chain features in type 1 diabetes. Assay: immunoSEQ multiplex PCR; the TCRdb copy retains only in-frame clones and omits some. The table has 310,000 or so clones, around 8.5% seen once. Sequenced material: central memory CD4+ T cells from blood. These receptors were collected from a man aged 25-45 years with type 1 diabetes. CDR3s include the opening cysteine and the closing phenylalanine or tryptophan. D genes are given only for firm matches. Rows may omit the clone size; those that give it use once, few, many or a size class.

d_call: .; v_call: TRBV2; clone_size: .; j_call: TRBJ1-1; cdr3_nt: TGTGCCAGCAGGCTCAGTTGGGCTGAAGCTTTCTTT; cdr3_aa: CASRLSWAEAFF
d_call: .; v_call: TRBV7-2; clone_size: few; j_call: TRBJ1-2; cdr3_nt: TGTGCCAGCAGCTTAGATTTGGCAGGGGCTCTTTATGGCTACACCTTC; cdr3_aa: CASSLDLAGALYGYTF
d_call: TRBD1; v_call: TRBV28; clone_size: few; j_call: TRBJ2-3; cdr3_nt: TGTGCCAGCAGAGGACAGGGGGCTGACGGCACAGATACGCAGTATTTT; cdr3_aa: CASRGQGADGTDTQYF
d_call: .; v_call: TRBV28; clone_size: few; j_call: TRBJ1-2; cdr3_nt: TGTGCCAGCAACCGCGACTATGGCTACACCTTC; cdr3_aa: CASNRDYGYTF
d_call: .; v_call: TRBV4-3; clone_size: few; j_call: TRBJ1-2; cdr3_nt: TGCGCCAGCAGCCAAGATTCGGGGTCTGGGATGGGCTACACCTTC; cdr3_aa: CASSQDSGSGMGYTF
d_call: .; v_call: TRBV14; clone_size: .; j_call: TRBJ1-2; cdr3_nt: TGTGCCAGCAGCCAAGAGTTACAGGGTAACTATGGCTACACCTTC; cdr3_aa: CASSQELQGNYGYTF
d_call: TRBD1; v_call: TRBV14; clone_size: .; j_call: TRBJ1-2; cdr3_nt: TGTGCCAGCAGCCCCAGACAGGGGGACGGCTACACCTTC; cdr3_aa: CASSPRQGDGYTF
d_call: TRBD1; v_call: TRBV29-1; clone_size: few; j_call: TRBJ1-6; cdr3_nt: TGCAGCGTTCGACAGGGGATCGATTCACCCCTCCACTTT; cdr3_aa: CSVRQGIDSPLHF
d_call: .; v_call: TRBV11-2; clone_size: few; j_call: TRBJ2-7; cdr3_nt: TGTGCCGGTGACGGGGAGAGGTTC; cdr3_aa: CAGDGERF
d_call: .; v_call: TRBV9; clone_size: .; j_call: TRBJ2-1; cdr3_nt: TGTGCCAGCAGCGTACGAGAAGCCGGGGGCTACAATGAGCAGTTCTTC; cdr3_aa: CASSVREAGGYNEQFF
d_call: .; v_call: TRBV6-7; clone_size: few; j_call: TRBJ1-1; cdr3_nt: TGTGCCAGCAGTTGTTGGACTGATGTCGCCCCGGAGGACACTGAAGCTTTCTTT; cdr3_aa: CASSCWTDVAPEDTEAFF
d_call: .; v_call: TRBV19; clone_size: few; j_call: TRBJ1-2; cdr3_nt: TGTGCCAGTAGTATAATCGGAGGGGTGTATGGCTACACCTTC; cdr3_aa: CASSIIGGVYGYTF
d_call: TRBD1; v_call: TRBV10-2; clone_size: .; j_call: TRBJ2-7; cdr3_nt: TGCGCCAGCAGGGATCTGACAGGGACCTACGAGCAGTACTTC; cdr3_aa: CASRDLTGTYEQYF
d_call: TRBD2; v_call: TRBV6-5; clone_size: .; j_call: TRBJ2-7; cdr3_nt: TGTGCCAGCAGTTACGGGTCTAGCGGGGTGGCTTACGAGCAGTACTTC; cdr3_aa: CASSYGSSGVAYEQYF
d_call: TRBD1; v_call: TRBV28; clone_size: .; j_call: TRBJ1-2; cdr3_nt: TGTGCCAGCAGCCGACAGGGTGGAGGCTACACCTTC; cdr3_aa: CASSRQGGGYTF
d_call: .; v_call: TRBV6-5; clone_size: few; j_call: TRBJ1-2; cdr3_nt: TGTGCCAGCCGTCCAGGCTCCTATGGCTACACCTTC; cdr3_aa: CASRPGSYGYTF
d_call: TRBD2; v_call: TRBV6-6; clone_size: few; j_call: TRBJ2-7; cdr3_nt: TGTGCCAGCAGCCCAACCGGGACTAACCTACTGCGAGAGCAGTACTTC; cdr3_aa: CASSPTGTNLLREQYF
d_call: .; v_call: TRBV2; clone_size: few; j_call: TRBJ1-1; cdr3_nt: TGTGCCAGCAGTGAATACGAGAACACTGAAGCTTTCTTT; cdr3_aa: CASSEYENTEAFF
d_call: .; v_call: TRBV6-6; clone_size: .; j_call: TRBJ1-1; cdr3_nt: TGTGCCAGCAGTGGAATGAAGGGGAGCGGGACTGAAGCTTTCTTT; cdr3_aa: CASSGMKGSGTEAFF
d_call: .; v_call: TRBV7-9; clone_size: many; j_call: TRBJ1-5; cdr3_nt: TGTGCCAGCAGCTTTGAAGGGGTACAGCCCCAGCATTTT; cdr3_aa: CASSFEGVQPQHF
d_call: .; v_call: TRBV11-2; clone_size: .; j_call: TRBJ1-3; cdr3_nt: TGTGCCAGCAGCTTAGCCCTCTCTGGAAACACCATATATTTT; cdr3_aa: CASSLALSGNTIYF
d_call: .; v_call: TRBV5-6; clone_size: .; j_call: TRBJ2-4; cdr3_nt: TGTGCCAGCAGCGTGAGGACATTCCCGGCGGACATTCAGTACTTC; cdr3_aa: CASSVRTFPADIQYF
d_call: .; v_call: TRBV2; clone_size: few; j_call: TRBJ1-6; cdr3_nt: TGTGCCAGCAGTGCGCAAGGGGCTACTTTGGGGAATAATTCACCCCTCCACTTT; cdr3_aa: CASSAQGATLGNNSPLHF
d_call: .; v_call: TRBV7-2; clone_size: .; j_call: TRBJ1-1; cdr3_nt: TGTGCCAGCAGCTTTACGGGGGGCAACACTGAAGCTTTCTTT; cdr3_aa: CASSFTGGNTEAFF
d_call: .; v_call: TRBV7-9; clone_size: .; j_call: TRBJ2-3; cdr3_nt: TGTGCCAGCAGCTCAACAGGAGCGGATACGCAGTATTTT; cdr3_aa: CASSSTGADTQYF
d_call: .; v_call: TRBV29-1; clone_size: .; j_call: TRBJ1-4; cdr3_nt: TGCAGCGTTGAGGGTAACGCCATGGGGAAACTGTTTTTT; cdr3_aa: CSVEGNAMGKLFF